The present TCR beta chain was sequenced within a study of control samples from healthy donors and cancer patients. This clone appeared a single time. Germline V gene sequence: CDR1 LGHNT, CDR2 FRNRAP. The CDR3 is made up of 14 amino acids. With 1 base removed from V and 1 base from J, the gap between germline ends came to 7 bases. Clones were sequenced by immunoSEQ multiplex PCR, and TCRdb holds only the in-frame ones, with some missing. The table has 350,000 to 450,000 clones, 80% to 95% seen once. This chain links TRBV12-5 with TRBJ2-5; TRBD2 is a possible D gene (5 bases). Sequencing was carried out using PBMCs. The sequence was obtained from a middle-aged man with head and neck cancer. The CDR3 nucleotides are TGTGCTAGTGGTTTGGGAGCGGTCCAAGAGACCCAGTACTTC. The encoded protein is CASGLGAVQETQYF.